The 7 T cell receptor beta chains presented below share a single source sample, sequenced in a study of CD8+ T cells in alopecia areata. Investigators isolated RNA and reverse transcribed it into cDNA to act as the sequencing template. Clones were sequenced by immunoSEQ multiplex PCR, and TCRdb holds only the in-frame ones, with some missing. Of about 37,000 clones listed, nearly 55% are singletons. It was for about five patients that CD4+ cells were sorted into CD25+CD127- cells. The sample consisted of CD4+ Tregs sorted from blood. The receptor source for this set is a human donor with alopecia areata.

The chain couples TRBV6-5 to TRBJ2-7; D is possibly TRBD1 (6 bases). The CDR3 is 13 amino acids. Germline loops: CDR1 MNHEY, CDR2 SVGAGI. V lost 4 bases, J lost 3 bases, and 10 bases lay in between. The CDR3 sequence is CASSFGQYYEQYF. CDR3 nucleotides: TGTGCCAGCAGTTTTGGACAGTACTACGAGCAGTACTTC.

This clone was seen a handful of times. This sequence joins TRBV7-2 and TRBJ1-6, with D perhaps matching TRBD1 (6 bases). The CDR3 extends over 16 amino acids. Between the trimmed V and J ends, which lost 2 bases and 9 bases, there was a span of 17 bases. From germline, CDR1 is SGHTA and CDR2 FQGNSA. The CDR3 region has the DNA TGTGCCAGCAGCTTACTCGGAGTCGGGGGCGCTTCACCCCTCCACTTT. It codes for CASSLLGVGGASPLHF.

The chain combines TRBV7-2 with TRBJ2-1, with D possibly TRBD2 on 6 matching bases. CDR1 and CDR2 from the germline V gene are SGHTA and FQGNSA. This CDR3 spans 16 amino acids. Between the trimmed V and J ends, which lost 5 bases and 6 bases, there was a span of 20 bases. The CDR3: CASSPIAVSGGNEQFF. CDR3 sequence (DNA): TGTGCCAGCAGCCCAATAGCGGTTTCTGGGGGCAATGAGCAGTTCTTC.

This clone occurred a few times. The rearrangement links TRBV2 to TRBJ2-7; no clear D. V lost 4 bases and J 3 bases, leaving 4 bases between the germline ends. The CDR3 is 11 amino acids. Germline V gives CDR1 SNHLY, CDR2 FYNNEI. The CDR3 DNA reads TGTGCCAGCAGTGCGGTCTACGAGCAGTACTTC. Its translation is CASSAVYEQYF.

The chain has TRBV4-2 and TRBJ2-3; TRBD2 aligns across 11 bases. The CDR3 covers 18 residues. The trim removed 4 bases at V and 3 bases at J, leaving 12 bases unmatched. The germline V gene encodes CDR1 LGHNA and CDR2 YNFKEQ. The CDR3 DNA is TGTGCCAGCAGCCCCTACTACGGCGGACTAGCGGGTACAGATACGCAGTATTTT. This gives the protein CASSPYYGGLAGTDTQYF.

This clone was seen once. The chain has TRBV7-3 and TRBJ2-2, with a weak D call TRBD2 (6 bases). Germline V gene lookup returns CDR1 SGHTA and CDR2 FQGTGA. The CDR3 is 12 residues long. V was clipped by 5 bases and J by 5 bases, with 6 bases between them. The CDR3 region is CASSRGTGELFF. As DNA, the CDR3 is TGTGCCAGCAGCCGGGGGACCGGGGAGCTGTTTTTT.

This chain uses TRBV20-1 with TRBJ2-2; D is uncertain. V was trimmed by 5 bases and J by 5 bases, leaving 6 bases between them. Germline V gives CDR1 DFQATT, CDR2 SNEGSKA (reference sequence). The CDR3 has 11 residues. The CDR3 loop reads CSASQTGELFF. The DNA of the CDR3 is TGCAGTGCTTCGCAAACCGGGGAGCTGTTTTTT.